This T cell receptor beta chain was found in a study of cytotoxic CD8 clonotypes in ibrutinib-treated CLL. Study context: The patient breakdown showed roughly ten relapsed/refractory and around 16 treatment-naive cases, with fewer than 18 IGHV unmutated. Mean values per sample were a few hundred thousand productive templates and 98,000 or so productive rearrangements. Outcomes included around 25 partial and 2 complete responses; after median roughly 71 months, approximately 14 stayed remitted and some 12 progressed. Study results and caveats: Sampling times (in sustained-remission versus progressing patients) were not the same.

The data were produced by immunoSEQ multiplex PCR, yet TCRdb's version contains in-frame clones alone and is incomplete. The repertoire includes roughly 58,000 clones, 50% to 60% of them detected once, and 20% to 30% sits in the top ten. CDR3 length: 15 amino acids. V lost 3 bases and J lost 1; bases outside the gene matches: 6. CDR1 is MDHEN, CDR2 SYDVKM, per germline. Of note for this clone: As yet, its antigen is unknown.

The sequence was obtained from a human donor with chronic lymphocytic leukemia. This chain connects TRBV28 to TRBJ2-7, with 7 nucleotides matching TRBD2. The material was PBMCs, obtained at disease progression, from a patient treated with ibrutinib. The CDR3 sequence: CASSFSGGRSYEQYF. The DNA for the CDR3 is TGTGCCAGCAGTTTCTCGGGGGGAAGGTCCTACGAGCAGTACTTC.